This T cell receptor beta chain appears in the sequencing data of a study of identical twins. Germline V gene lookup returns CDR1 DFQATT and CDR2 SNEGSKA (reference sequence). This CDR3 spans 16 amino acids. Template switching added a universal primer site, and cDNA bore unique molecular identifiers. TCRdb called the 5' RACE reads again in MiXCR, with one record for every CDR3 protein. Among roughly 1.6 million distinct CDR3 sequences listed, about 31% were seen once. Study conclusions and caveats: When twins shared out-of-frame alpha sequences, those sequences had excess low generation probability. Invariant populations such as MAIT and iNKT cells could partly muddle zero-insertion analyses. Abundant beta clonotypes from cord blood had fewer insertions, unlike memory repertoires, which showed none.

This clonotype was found a few times. Antigen specificity is unknown. V usage is TRBV20-1 and J usage is TRBJ2-4, with 10 bases matching TRBD2. The DNA end favors TRBJ2-7, so the J call may be wrong. The source material was cord blood. The TCR comes from a newborn girl in good health. CDR3 loop: CSAREQTGTSDYEQYF. In nucleotides, the CDR3 is TGCAGTGCTAGAGAACAAACCGGGACTAGCGACTACGAGCAGTACTTC.